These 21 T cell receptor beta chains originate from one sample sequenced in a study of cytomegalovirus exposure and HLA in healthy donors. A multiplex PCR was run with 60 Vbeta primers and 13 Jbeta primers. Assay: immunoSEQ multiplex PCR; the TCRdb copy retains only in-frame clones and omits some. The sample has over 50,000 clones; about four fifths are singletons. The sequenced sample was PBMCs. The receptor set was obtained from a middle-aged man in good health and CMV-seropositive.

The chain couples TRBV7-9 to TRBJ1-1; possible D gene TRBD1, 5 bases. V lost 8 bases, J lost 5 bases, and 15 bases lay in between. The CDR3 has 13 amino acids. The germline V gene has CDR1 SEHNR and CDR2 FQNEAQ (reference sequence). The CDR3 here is CASGTGWGTEAFF. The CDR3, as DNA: TGTGCCAGCGGCACAGGCTGGGGTACTGAAGCTTTCTTT.

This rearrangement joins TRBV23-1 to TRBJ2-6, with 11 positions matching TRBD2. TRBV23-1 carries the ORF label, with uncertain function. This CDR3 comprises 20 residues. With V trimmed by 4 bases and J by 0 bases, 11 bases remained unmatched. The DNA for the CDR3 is TGCGCCAGCAGTCTAGCGGGGGGGGGACAGGGTTACTCTGGGGCCAACGTCCTGACTTTC. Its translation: CASSLAGGGQGYSGANVLTF.

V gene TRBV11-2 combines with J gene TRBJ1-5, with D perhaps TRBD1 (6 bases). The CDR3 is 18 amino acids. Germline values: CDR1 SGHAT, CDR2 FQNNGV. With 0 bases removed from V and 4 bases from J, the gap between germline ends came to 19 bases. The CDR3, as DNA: TGTGCCAGCAGCTTAGAACCGGGGACACCTTCAAGAAATCAGCCCCAGCATTTT. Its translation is CASSLEPGTPSRNQPQHF.

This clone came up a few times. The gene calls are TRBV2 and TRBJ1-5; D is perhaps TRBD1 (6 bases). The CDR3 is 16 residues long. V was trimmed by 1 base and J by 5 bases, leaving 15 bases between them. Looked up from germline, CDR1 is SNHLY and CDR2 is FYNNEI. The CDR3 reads CASSEGGWGPDQPQHF. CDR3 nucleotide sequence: TGTGCCAGCAGTGAAGGAGGATGGGGGCCTGATCAGCCCCAGCATTTT.

The DNA of the CDR3 is TGTGCCAGCAGCGTAGTTACAGGGGGGGAAAACACCTTC. Protein: CASSVVTGGENTF. The rearrangement uses TRBV9 and TRBJ1-2; the match to TRBD1 covers 8 bases. CDR1 and CDR2 from the germline V gene are SGDLS and YYNGEE. There are 13 residues in the CDR3. The J segment lost 12 bases and the V segment lost 0 bases, leaving 7 bases of the junction unmatched.

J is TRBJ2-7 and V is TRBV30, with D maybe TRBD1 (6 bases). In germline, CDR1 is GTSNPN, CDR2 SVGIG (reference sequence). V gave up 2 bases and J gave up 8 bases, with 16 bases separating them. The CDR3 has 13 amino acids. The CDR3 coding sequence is TGTGCCTGGAGTCAACAGGGTTCTACGAAGCAGTACTTC. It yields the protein CAWSQQGSTKQYF.

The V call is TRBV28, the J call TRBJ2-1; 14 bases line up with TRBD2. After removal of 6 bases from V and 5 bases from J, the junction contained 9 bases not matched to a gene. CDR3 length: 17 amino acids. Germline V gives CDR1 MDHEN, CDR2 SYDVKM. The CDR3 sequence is CASSSPGLAGVNNEQFF. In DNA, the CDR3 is TGTGCCAGCAGCTCACCGGGACTAGCGGGGGTCAACAATGAGCAGTTCTTC.

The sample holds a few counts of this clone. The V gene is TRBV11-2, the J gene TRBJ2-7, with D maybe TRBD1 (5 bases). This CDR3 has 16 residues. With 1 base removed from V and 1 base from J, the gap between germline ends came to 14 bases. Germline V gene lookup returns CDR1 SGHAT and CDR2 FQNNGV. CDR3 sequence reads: CASSLAAGIVSYEQYF. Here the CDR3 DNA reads TGTGCCAGCAGCTTAGCCGCAGGGATTGTTTCCTACGAGCAGTACTTC.

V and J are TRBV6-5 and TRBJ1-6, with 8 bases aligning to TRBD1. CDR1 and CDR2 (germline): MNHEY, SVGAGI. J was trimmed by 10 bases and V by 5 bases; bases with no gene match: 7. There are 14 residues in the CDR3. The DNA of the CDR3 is TGTGCCAGCAGTCTCAGGGGGCGCGGATCACCCCTCCACTTT. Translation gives CASSLRGRGSPLHF.

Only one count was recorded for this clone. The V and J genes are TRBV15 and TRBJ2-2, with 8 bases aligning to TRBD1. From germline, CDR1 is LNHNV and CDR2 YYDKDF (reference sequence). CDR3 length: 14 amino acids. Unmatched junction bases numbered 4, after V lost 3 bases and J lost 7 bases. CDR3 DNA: TGTGCCACCAGCAGGGGACAGGTCAGCGGGGAGCTGTTTTTT. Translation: CATSRGQVSGELFF.

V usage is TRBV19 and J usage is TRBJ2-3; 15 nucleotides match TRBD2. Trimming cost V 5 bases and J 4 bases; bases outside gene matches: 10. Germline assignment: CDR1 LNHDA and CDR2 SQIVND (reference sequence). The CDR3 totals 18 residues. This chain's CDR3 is CASSLLRGLAGGADTQYF. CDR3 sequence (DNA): TGTGCCAGTAGTCTCCTGCGGGGACTAGCGGGAGGTGCAGATACGCAGTATTTT.

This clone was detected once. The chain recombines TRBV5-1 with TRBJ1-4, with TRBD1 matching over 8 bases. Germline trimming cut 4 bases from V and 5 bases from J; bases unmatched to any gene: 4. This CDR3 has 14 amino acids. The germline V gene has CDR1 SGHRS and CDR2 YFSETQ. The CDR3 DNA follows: TGCGCCAGCAGCCGGACAGGGCTAAATGAAAAACTGTTTTTT. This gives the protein CASSRTGLNEKLFF.

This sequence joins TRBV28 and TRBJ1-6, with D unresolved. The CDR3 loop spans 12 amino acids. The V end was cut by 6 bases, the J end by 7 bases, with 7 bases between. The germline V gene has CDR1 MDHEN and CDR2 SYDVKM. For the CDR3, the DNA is TGTGCCAGCAGAGGCGGGAATTCACCCCTCCACTTT. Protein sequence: CASRGGNSPLHF.

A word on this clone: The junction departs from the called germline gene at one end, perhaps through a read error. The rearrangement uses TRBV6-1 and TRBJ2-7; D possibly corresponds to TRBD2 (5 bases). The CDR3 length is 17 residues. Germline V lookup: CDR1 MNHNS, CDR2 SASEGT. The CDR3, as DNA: TGTGTCAGCAGTGATTATTTAAGATACACTCCTAGCTTATGGCAGTACTTC. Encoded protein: CVSSDYLRYTPSLWQYF.

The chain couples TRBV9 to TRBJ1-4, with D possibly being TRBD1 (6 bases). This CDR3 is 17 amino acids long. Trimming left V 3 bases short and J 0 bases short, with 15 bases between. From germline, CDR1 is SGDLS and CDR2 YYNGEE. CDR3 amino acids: CASSDPRGGTTNEKLFF. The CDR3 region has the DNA TGTGCCAGCAGCGACCCTCGAGGGGGTACAACTAATGAAAAACTGTTTTTT.

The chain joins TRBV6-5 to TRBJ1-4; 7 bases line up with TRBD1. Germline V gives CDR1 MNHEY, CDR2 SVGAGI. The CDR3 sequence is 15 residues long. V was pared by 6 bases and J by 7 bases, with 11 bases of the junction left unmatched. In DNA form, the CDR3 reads TGTGCCAGCAGCGGTCGGGCAGGGGGAACTGAAAAACTGTTTTTT. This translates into CASSGRAGGTEKLFF.

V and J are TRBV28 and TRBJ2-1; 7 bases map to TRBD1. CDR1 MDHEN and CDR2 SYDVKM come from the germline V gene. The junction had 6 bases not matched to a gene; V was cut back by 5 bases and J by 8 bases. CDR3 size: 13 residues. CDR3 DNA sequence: TGTGCCAGCAGTATGACAGGGAGCCATGAGCAGTTCTTC. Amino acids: CASSMTGSHEQFF.

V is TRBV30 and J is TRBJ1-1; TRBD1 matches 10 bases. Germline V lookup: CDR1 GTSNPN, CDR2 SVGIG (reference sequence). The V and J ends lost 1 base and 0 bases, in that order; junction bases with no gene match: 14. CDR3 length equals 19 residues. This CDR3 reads CAWSGDRGPRLPMNTEAFF. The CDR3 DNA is TGTGCCTGGAGTGGGGACAGGGGTCCTCGCCTACCAATGAACACTGAAGCTTTCTTT.

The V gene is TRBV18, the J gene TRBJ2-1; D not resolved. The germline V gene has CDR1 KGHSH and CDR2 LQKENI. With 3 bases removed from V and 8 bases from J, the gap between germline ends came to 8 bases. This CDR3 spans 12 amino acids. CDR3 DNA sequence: TGTGCCAGCTCACCGGCAGTCGATGAGCAGTTCTTC. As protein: CASSPAVDEQFF.

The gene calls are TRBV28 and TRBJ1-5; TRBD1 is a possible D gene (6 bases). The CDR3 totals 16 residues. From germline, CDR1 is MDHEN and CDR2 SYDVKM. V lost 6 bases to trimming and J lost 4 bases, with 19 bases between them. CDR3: CASRVKLRGSNQPQHF. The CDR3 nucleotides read TGTGCCAGCAGGGTGAAGCTGAGGGGGAGTAATCAGCCCCAGCATTTT.

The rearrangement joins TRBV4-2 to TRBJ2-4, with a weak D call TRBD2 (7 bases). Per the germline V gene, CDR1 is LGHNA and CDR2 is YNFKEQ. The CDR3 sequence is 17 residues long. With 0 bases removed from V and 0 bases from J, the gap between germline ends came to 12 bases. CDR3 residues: CASSQDGGGPAKNIQYF. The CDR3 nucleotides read TGTGCCAGCAGCCAAGATGGGGGGGGCCCAGCCAAAAACATTCAGTACTTC.